This T cell receptor (beta chain) comes out of a study of T-cell memory formation after mild COVID-19. The wider study: Largely donor-specific TCR clusters were found.

This CDR3 has 14 amino acids. In germline, CDR1 is MDHEN, CDR2 SYDVKM. The germline V and J ends were trimmed by 6 bases and 12 bases, with 18 bases remaining between them. In TCRdb, the 5' RACE reads were re-called with MiXCR into one record per CDR3 protein. The sample contains more than 250,000 distinct CDR3 sequences, 15% to 20% of which appear only once. Study-level results: Pre-infection memory harbored some responding clones, suggesting cross-reactive memory joined. Contracting CD4+ clones were located mainly in CM and EM, and CD8+ clones in EMRA.

This clonotype came up a few times. The target antigen is unknown. The material sequenced was PBMCs or a T cell subset sorted from them (not recorded which). This sequence joins TRBV28 and TRBJ1-6, with D possibly being TRBD1 (6 bases). This clonotype was obtained from a man aged 18 to 30 who had mild COVID-19 (a few samples of this study predate the infection). Cell type and time point are not known. The DNA of the CDR3 is TGTGCCAGCAGAAAACAGGGTAATTCGTTACCCCTCCACTTT. This translates into CASRKQGNSLPLHF.